The 15 T cell receptor beta chains in this list originate from one sample, sequenced in a study of blood T cell repertoires in COVID-19. The repertoire was sequenced with immunoSEQ multiplex PCR; TCRdb's copy has only in-frame clones and lacks some. The data show some 370,000 clones, about 90% seen once. Sequenced input: peripheral blood. The source of these receptors is a man between 18 and 35 years old with active or convalescent COVID-19.

V and J are TRBV12-3 or TRBV12-4 and TRBJ2-3, with no clear D. Trimming shortened V by 5 bases and J by 6 bases, and 9 bases separated the two germline ends. The CDR3 consists of 12 residues. The CDR3 protein is CASSNSRDTQYF. The CDR3 DNA is TGTGCCAGCAGTAACTCCCGGGATACGCAGTATTTT.

Worth noting for this clone: Other nucleotide sequences from this sample produce the same CDR3. Written as DNA, the CDR3 is TGTGCCAGCAGTCCTAGCGGGCGCTCCTACGAGCAGTACTTC. Translating it yields CASSPSGRSYEQYF. This chain uses TRBV27 with TRBJ2-7, with TRBD2 matching over 8 bases. V gave up 5 bases and J gave up 0 bases; unmatched junction bases: 3. This CDR3 is built from 14 residues. Germline CDR1 reads MNHEY; CDR2 reads SMNVEV (reference sequence).

The chain employs TRBV7-6 and TRBJ2-7, with 13 bases identical to TRBD2. This CDR3 has 15 amino acids. Losses at the gene ends were 5 bases for V and 2 bases for J; bases not matched to a gene: 3. Per germline, CDR1 SGHVS and CDR2 FNYEAQ. CDR3 DNA sequence: TGTGCCAGCAGCACAGGACTAGCGGGAGCCTACGAGCAGTACTTC. Encoded protein: CASSTGLAGAYEQYF.

The rearrangement links TRBV28 to TRBJ1-1; 7 nucleotides line up with TRBD1. Germline lookup yields CDR1 MDHEN and CDR2 SYDVKM. V gave up 6 bases and J gave up 1 base; unmatched junction bases: 11. This CDR3 is 16 amino acids long. CDR3 region: CASREMDRTANTEAFF. The CDR3 DNA follows: TGTGCCAGCAGGGAAATGGACAGGACAGCGAACACTGAAGCTTTCTTT.

The CDR3 here is CASSSQKPGQKTNYGYTF. The CDR3 DNA reads as TGCGCCAGCAGCTCGCAAAAGCCGGGACAGAAAACTAACTATGGCTACACCTTC. The chain employs TRBV5-1 and TRBJ1-2; 7 nucleotides align to TRBD1. CDR1 is SGHRS and CDR2 is YFSETQ in the germline V gene. Trimming removed 3 bases from V and 0 bases from J; junction bases left unmatched: 14. This CDR3 spans 18 amino acids.

The chain recombines TRBV5-8 with TRBJ2-7; D possibly corresponds to TRBD1 (5 bases). The V and J ends lost 3 bases and 3 bases respectively, with 10 bases between them. Germline V gene sequence: CDR1 SGHTS, CDR2 YDEGEE. CDR3 length equals 13 residues. CDR3 coding DNA: TGTGCCAGCAGCTGGGGCGTAGACTACGAGCAGTACTTC. It encodes CASSWGVDYEQYF.

Comments on this clone: Other nucleotide sequences from this sample produce the same CDR3. The chain employs TRBV6-5 and TRBJ1-1, with a possible D match to TRBD1 (6 bases). V was clipped by 4 bases and J by 5 bases, with 11 bases between them. Germline CDR1 is MNHEY and CDR2 is SVGAGI. This CDR3 is built from 13 residues. In nucleotides, the CDR3 is TGTGCCAGCAGTTTACAGGGTTGGACTGAAGCTTTCTTT. This translates into CASSLQGWTEAFF.

CDR3 sequence reads: CASSPETGAYYGYTF. CDR3 DNA sequence: TGTGCCAGCAGCCCGGAGACAGGGGCCTACTATGGCTACACCTTC. The J gene is TRBJ1-2, the V gene TRBV7-3, with 8 bases aligning to TRBD1. The V gene's germline CDR1 is SGHTA and CDR2 FQGTGA. This CDR3 has 15 amino acids. Germline trimming cut 5 bases from V and 3 bases from J; bases unmatched to any gene: 8.

The chain carries TRBV11-3 and TRBJ2-1, with 9 bases matching TRBD1. The CDR3 is 15 amino acids. The V gene end was trimmed by 1 base and the J gene end by 8 bases; junction bases not matched to a gene: 6. Germline V gene lookup returns CDR1 SGHNT and CDR2 YENEEA. CDR3 loop: CASSLVGTGPHEQFF. In DNA form, the CDR3 reads TGTGCCAGCAGCTTAGTAGGGACAGGGCCACATGAGCAGTTCTTC.

This rearrangement joins TRBV6-2 or TRBV6-3 to TRBJ2-1; 9 bases line up with TRBD2. The trim removed 4 bases at V and 6 bases at J, leaving 10 bases unmatched. Looked up from germline, CDR1 is MNHEY and CDR2 is SVGEGT. The CDR3 extends over 16 amino acids. CDR3 sequence reads: CASSSTAGGRINEQFF. The CDR3 DNA sequence: TGTGCCAGCAGTTCTACTGCGGGGGGGCGTATCAATGAGCAGTTCTTC.

The chain couples TRBV9 to TRBJ1-5, with D unclear. This CDR3 has 14 residues. Trimming stripped 4 bases from V and 6 bases from J, with 14 bases between. Per germline, CDR1 SGDLS and CDR2 YYNGEE. CDR3 sequence: CASSPTAIGQPQHF. Here the CDR3 DNA reads TGTGCCAGCAGCCCCACAGCAATCGGTCAGCCCCAGCATTTT.

This rearrangement joins TRBV28 to TRBJ2-1; 8 bases map to TRBD1. The length of the CDR3 is 17 residues. Germline V lookup: CDR1 MDHEN, CDR2 SYDVKM. Trimming cost V 5 bases and J 8 bases; bases outside gene matches: 17. In nucleotides, the CDR3 is TGTGCCAGCAGTAGCTCCGCAGGGGGCAGGAGGCAGGATGAGCAGTTCTTC. Translation gives CASSSSAGGRRQDEQFF.

This chain connects TRBV21-1 to TRBJ2-2; TRBD2, the D gene given by the table, was not confirmed from the DNA. TRBV21-1 is classified as a pseudogene. This CDR3 contains 11 residues. CDR3 residues: CATPCTGELFF. In DNA form, the CDR3 reads TGTGCCACCCCTTGCACCGGGGAGCTGTTTTTT.

V usage is TRBV7-9 and J usage is TRBJ2-2, with 9 bases matching TRBD2. Germline CDR1 and CDR2: SEHNR and FQNEAQ (reference sequence). There are 16 residues in the CDR3. The V and J ends lost 5 bases and 2 bases, in that order; junction bases with no gene match: 6. This CDR3 reads CASSTTSGPNTGELFF. CDR3 sequence (DNA): TGTGCCAGCAGCACCACTAGCGGGCCCAACACCGGGGAGCTGTTTTTT. Variable domain in full (rest from reference TRBV7-9 and TRBJ2-2): DTGVSQNPRHKITKRGQNVTFRCDPISEHNRLYWYRQTLGQGPEFLTYFQNEAQLEKSRLLSDRFSAERPKGSFSTLEIQRTEQGDSAMYLCASSTTSGPNTGELFFGEGSRLTVL.

The genes are TRBV24-1 and TRBJ2-5; 7 bases map to TRBD1. V shed 1 base and J 3 bases; nucleotides not matched to a gene: 7. The CDR3 has 16 amino acids. The germline CDR1 and CDR2 sequences are KGHDR and SFDVKD. The CDR3 protein is CATSDLPRTGEETQYF. Here the CDR3 DNA reads TGTGCCACCAGTGATTTACCCAGGACAGGAGAAGAGACCCAGTACTTC.